This TCR beta chain was recovered during a study of cytomegalovirus exposure and HLA in healthy donors. General observations from the study: In a later analysis, a missense DCLRE1C variant was linked to TCR beta V- and J-gene trimming. The classifier, whose performance was assessed in both the original and validation cohorts, reportedly diagnosed cytomegalovirus status with high specificity and sensitivity. In a later analysis, around 18,000 TCR beta sequences were associated with HLA alleles at 0.05 false discovery rate.

Germline CDR1 and CDR2: SGHRS and YFSETQ. CDR3 length equals 13 residues. J lost 5 bases, V lost 4 bases, and 5 bases had no gene match. Comment on this clone: The antigen is unknown.

The PCR contained 60 Vbeta and 13 Jbeta primers. Measured with immunoSEQ multiplex PCR; TCRdb has only the in-frame clones, and not every one. The table has roughly 110,000 clones, 74% seen once; the top ten hold more than 2%. The genes are TRBV5-1 and TRBJ2-5, with TRBD2 identical over 7 bases. The sample taken for sequencing was PBMCs. This TCR came from a human donor in good health. The CDR3 is CASSPTSMETQYF. CDR3 DNA sequence: TGCGCCAGCAGCCCGACTAGCATGGAGACCCAGTACTTC.